This T cell receptor beta chain was found in a study of control samples from healthy donors and cancer patients. The table came from immunoSEQ multiplex PCR; TCRdb's copy has only in-frame clones and leaves some out. The profile shows some 130,000 clones, approximately 95% of them singletons. This CDR3 region has 15 residues. The germline CDR1 and CDR2 sequences are ENHRY and SYGVKD. Trimming stripped 10 bases from V and 5 bases from J, with 23 bases between. The sequence derives from a man aged 25 to 45 in good health. The material sequenced was blood. The chain carries TRBV10-3 and TRBJ1-1; no clear D gene. The CDR3 loop is CATNRLEGVGTEAFF. DNA of the CDR3: TGTGCCACCAACCGTCTGGAGGGAGTTGGGACTGAAGCTTTCTTT.